This passage covers 11 T cell receptor beta chains from one sample sequenced in a study of blood T cells in healthy people across ages (dated by TCRdb to between 2014 and 2017). To prepare the library, 5' RACE was applied. Sequenced on an Illumina HiSeq 2500. The second PCR ran for roughly 7 to 12 cycles and used a J-beta primer mix along with a sample-barcoded 5' primer. Using fastp trimming at Q25 and MiXCR clonotype assembly, TCRdb reanalyzed the public sequencing data and kept in-frame beta chains. Identical CDR3 proteins give one entry, which carries the most common genes and DNA. This sample gives 1.2 million to 1.5 million distinct CDR3 sequences in total; approximately 40% of them show up just once. 7% to 9% of the sample comes from the top ten. The sample taken for sequencing was blood. These receptors were taken from a woman in her late teens or twenties in good health.

This rearrangement joins TRBV15 to TRBJ1-2; 12 bases are shared with TRBD1. CDR3 length: 17 residues. Germline V gene lookup returns CDR1 LNHNV and CDR2 YYDKDF (reference sequence). With V trimmed by 1 base and J by 4 bases, 7 bases remained unmatched. The CDR3 region is CATSRGGTGGPSYGYTF. CDR3 in DNA: TGTGCCACCAGCAGAGGAGGGACAGGGGGCCCATCCTATGGCTACACCTTC.

The CDR3 bases are TGCGCCAGCAGCCCACCTCGGCAGCATAGCACAGATACGCAGTATTTT. Its translation is CASSPPRQHSTDTQYF. The V and J genes are TRBV5-1 and TRBJ2-3; no definite D call. The CDR3 is 16 amino acids. Between the trimmed V and J ends, which lost 4 bases and 0 bases, there was a span of 15 bases. The germline gives CDR1 SGHRS, CDR2 YFSETQ.

The rearrangement joins TRBV9 to TRBJ2-5; possible D gene TRBD1, 6 bases. The J call may be incorrect, as the DNA end agrees better with TRBJ2-7. The CDR3 sequence is 14 residues long. Germline V gives CDR1 SGDLS, CDR2 YYNGEE. Written as DNA, the CDR3 is TGTGCCAGCAGCGCGGACAGTGCCGCCTACGAGCAGTACTTC. This sequence encodes CASSADSAAYEQYF.

V gene TRBV18 combines with J gene TRBJ2-1; 13 nucleotides align to TRBD2. The CDR3 has 16 residues. The germline V gene has CDR1 KGHSH and CDR2 LQKENI. Losses at the gene ends were 3 bases for V and 10 bases for J; bases not matched to a gene: 9. The CDR3 is CASSPGSLGLAGEQFF. The CDR3 nucleotides read TGTGCCAGCTCACCTGGTTCCCTGGGACTAGCGGGGGAGCAGTTCTTC.

The V gene is TRBV6-1, the J gene TRBJ1-5; 9 bases fit TRBD1. Per germline, CDR1 MNHNS and CDR2 SASEGT. Trimming removed 3 bases from V and 6 bases from J; junction bases left unmatched: 6. The CDR3 spans 15 residues. In DNA, the CDR3 is TGTGCCAGCAGTGATTGGGGACAGGGACTTCAGCCCCAGCATTTT. Translated, it gives CASSDWGQGLQPQHF.

This rearrangement joins TRBV28 to TRBJ2-4, with 9 bases lining up with TRBD2. V lost 2 bases, J lost 8 bases, and 4 bases stayed unmatched. Looked up from germline, CDR1 is MDHEN and CDR2 is SYDVKM. This CDR3 is 14 amino acids long. Written as DNA, the CDR3 is TGTGCCAGCAGTTTAATAGGCGGGGGGGACATTCAGTACTTC. Its protein is CASSLIGGGDIQYF.

CDR3 coding DNA: TGCAGCGGCGACAGGGGCCGCACAGATACGCAGTATTTT. This encodes CSGDRGRTDTQYF. The rearrangement uses TRBV20-1 and TRBJ2-3; the match to TRBD1 covers 8 bases. The CDR3 loop spans 13 amino acids. Germline V gene data show CDR1 as DFQATT and CDR2 as SNEGSKA (reference sequence).

The chain combines TRBV2 with TRBJ2-1; no definite D call. CDR1 is SNHLY, CDR2 FYNNEI, per germline. CDR3 length: 14 amino acids. Trimming removed 4 bases from V and 0 bases from J, with 7 bases in between. Written as DNA, the CDR3 is TGTGCCAGCAGTGTCCGGGTCTCCTACAATGAGCAGTTCTTC. Protein sequence: CASSVRVSYNEQFF.

This chain connects TRBV11-2 to TRBJ2-5; possible D gene TRBD2, 6 bases. Between the trimmed V and J ends, which lost 5 bases and 4 bases, there was a span of 17 bases. The CDR3 loop spans 15 amino acids. Germline V gene sequence: CDR1 SGHAT, CDR2 FQNNGV. This chain's CDR3 is CASSQSYQGGETQYF. CDR3 nucleotide sequence: TGTGCCAGCAGCCAATCTTACCAGGGAGGAGAGACCCAGTACTTC.

The table lists this clonotype with a few counts. This rearrangement joins TRBV11-2 to TRBJ1-1; D may be TRBD1 (5 bases). This CDR3 is built from 17 residues. The germline CDR1 and CDR2 sequences are SGHAT and FQNNGV. Trimming cost V 0 bases and J 3 bases, with 17 bases left between them. The chain's CDR3 is CASSLDLGTSGDTEAFF. CDR3 DNA: TGTGCCAGCAGCTTAGATCTCGGGACGAGCGGGGACACTGAAGCTTTCTTT.

Remarks on this clonotype: A much larger clonotype is one base distant, so this may be a read error. The V call is TRBV7-9, the J call TRBJ1-1, with D tentatively TRBD1 (5 bases). The V gene's germline CDR1 is SEHNR and CDR2 FQNEAQ (reference sequence). V shed 3 bases and J shed 4 bases, with 9 bases lying between them. This CDR3 comprises 13 residues. The DNA of the CDR3 is TGTGCCAGCAGCTTCGGGGGGAGCACTGAAGCTTTCTTT. Translating gives CASSFGGSTEAFF. The full variable domain, in which reference TRBV7-9 and TRBJ1-1 provide the parts outside the CDR3, is DTGVSQNPRHKITKRGQNVTFRCDPISEHNRLYWYRQTLGQGPEFLTYFQNEAQLEKSRLLSDRFSAERPKGSFSTLEIQRTEQGDSAMYLCASSFGGSTEAFFGQGTRLTVV.